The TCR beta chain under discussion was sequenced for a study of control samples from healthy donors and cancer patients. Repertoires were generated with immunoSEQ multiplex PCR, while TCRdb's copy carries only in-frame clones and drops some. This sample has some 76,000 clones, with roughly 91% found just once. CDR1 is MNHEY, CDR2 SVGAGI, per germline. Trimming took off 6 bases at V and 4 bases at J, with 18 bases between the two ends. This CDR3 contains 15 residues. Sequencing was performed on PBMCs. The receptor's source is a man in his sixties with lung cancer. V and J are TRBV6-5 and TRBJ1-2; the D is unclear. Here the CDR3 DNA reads TGTGCCAGCAGAGCAAACATCGGTACCCTCTATGGCTACACCTTC. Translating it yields CASRANIGTLYGYTF.